The sequence of this T cell receptor beta chain was determined in a study of blood T cells in healthy people across ages. General study points: Reliance upon unsorted PBMCs precluded definitive naive versus antigen-experienced comparison.

Each individual donor underwent a draw of around 9.8 milliliters of peripheral blood. There are a few counts of this clonotype. Antigen unknown. The J segment lost 3 bases and the V segment lost 3 bases, leaving 9 bases of the junction unmatched. The germline gives CDR1 DFQATT, CDR2 SNEGSKA (reference sequence). The CDR3 length is 15 residues. A second PCR, run for about 7 to 11 cycles, used a sample-barcoded 5' primer plus a J-beta primer mix. The yield of each sample was at least 2.5 million CDR3-containing paired-end reads. One entry per CDR3 protein, called by TCRdb with MiXCR from the 5' RACE reads. The table has 550,000 to 600,000 distinct CDR3 sequences, 40% to 50% seen once.

The sample was blood. The chain recombines TRBV20-1 with TRBJ2-7, with 9 bases aligning to TRBD1. This receptor was taken from a man aged 80 or over in good health. The CDR3 sequence: CSASRPDRGGYEQYF. In DNA, the CDR3 is TGCAGTGCTAGCCGCCCGGACAGGGGCGGCTACGAGCAGTACTTC.